The present TCR beta chain was sequenced within a study of human T cells and chemical hapten exposure. MiXCR was run by TCRdb on the RACE reads, yielding one entry per CDR3 protein. The table lists 110,000 to 150,000 distinct CDR3 sequences, 12% of them singletons, with 1.3% to 1.5% in the top ten. Time point: patch test 2, 6 weeks after DPC sensitization. This sample's treatment: therapeutic diphenylcyclopropenone sensitization with weekly scalp DPC. This material consisted of whole blood, taken in connection with sensitization to the hapten diphenylcyclopropenone (DPC). This TCR came from a woman between 45 and 65 years old with alopecia areata. Some clones in this sample may be carry-over from other donors' samples.

The CDR3 sequence: CASGAKGEPQHF. CDR3 sequence (DNA): TGTGCCAGCGGGGCAAAAGGGGAGCCCCAGCATTTT. The chain links TRBV6-2 or TRBV6-3 to TRBJ1-5; weak D call: TRBD1 (5 bases). The CDR3 extends over 12 amino acids. Trimming removed 8 bases at V and 8 bases at J, with 13 bases between. Germline V CDR1 and CDR2: MNHEY, SVGEGT.